The present T cell receptor beta chain was sequenced within a study of blood T cell repertoires in COVID-19 (dated by TCRdb to the early 2020s). Background for the entire study: Samples from collaborators originated in the United States, Italy and Spain and spanned both the acute and convalescent phases of COVID-19. The repertoires were made available in a free public database intended to serve as a resource for research on the immune response to SARS-CoV-2. The samples were drawn from two sources: the first 160 participants of the ongoing ImmuneRACE study, and over 950 subjects contributed by 6 global collaborators. A de-identified subject ID, COVID-19 status, age in years and sex were almost always included in the sample metadata. The prospective study material was composed of cDNA or gDNA derived from T cells, B-cell-depleted T cells, or PBMCs. Where HLA class I and class II types were available, the types were taken from metadata supplied by the sample provider, not from assay-based typing. Deeply sampled blood TCRbeta repertoires from subjects exposed to, actively infected with, or recovered from COVID-19 were included in the dataset.

Each collaborating institution followed its own protocols to collect whole blood in K2EDTA tubes. Collaborator samples were shipped for TCRbeta analysis as frozen whole blood, isolated PBMCs, or DNA extracted from either sample type. The immunoSEQ Assay, a bias-controlled multiplex PCR, was used to amplify TCRbeta CDR3 regions from genomic DNA. As for the authors' bioinformatics: Nucleated cell counts per sample were estimated from amplification of reference gene primers within the assay. Sequence reads were collapsed and filtered to measure the absolute abundance of every unique TCRbeta CDR3 rearrangement. For each sample, productive Simpson clonality was calculated as the square root of Simpson's diversity index across productive rearrangements. The source is immuneACCESS, and TCRdb retained only in-frame sequences with V and J called. Part of the clones is not carried over; for the studies checked, unresolved V genes explain less than half of this, and the remainder is unexplained. V and J calls and clone size are as listed in that table; D and trimming were resolved from the DNA. The sample data list a few hundred thousand clones, and approximately 81% of these were observed just once. Of the sample, 3% to 4% is held by the ten largest clones.

For this clone: The antigen it binds to is not known. The input lacks base qualities; no much larger clone sits a single base away.

The paper as a whole reports these results and caveats: The amount of clinical and demographic metadata varied by source and participant and was provided uncurated.

The germline V gene supplies CDR1 KGHSH and CDR2 LQKENI. Relative to germline, V is 3 bases shorter and J is 3 bases shorter, with 8 bases between their ends. CDR3 length: 14 amino acids, cysteine to phenylalanine. Of the read, only the CDR3 DNA is kept; its 42 bases are in frame from base 1. The sequence is built from TRBV18 and TRBJ1-4; matching of 6 bases hints at TRBD1 as the D gene. Source material: peripheral blood. The receptor's source is a woman older than 75 with acute or convalescent COVID-19. CDR3 reads: CASSPRGSNEKLFF. The DNA sequence is TGTGCCAGCTCACCCAGGGGCTCTAATGAAAAACTGTTTTTT.